Described below is a single T cell receptor (beta chain) sequence and its context. This sample stems from a study of blood T cell repertoires in COVID-19. Study-wide context: Collection of acute and convalescent COVID-19 samples took place in the United States, Italy and Spain. The cDNA or gDNA used as material had been derived from T cells, B-cell-depleted T cells, or PBMCs.

Germline-derived CDR1 and CDR2 are SQVTM and ANQGSEA. The V gene end was trimmed by 3 bases and the J gene end by 4 bases; junction bases not matched to a gene: 5. This CDR3 has 13 amino acids. Original data processing: Amplification with reference gene primers provided the estimates of nucleated cell counts. Measured with immunoSEQ multiplex PCR; TCRdb has only the in-frame clones, and not every one. V and J calls and clone size are given by that table; D and trimming were obtained from the DNA. The sample yields under 300,000 clones, less than 90% seen once. Sample: peripheral blood. The sequence was obtained from a woman between 35 and 50 years old who had recovered from COVID-19. This sequence joins TRBV29-1 and TRBJ1-1; TRBD1 agrees at 7 bases. CDR3 loop: CSVEAGGITEAFF. CDR3 in DNA: TGCAGCGTTGAGGCAGGGGGGATCACTGAAGCTTTCTTT.